The 13 T cell receptor beta chains given below trace back to one sample, sequenced in a study of T cell responses to AZD1222 COVID-19 vaccine (dated by TCRdb to the early 2020s). What the time point label conveys for this sample: about 28 days (+/-7) after the second vaccine dose. The library was produced with the immunoSEQ multiplex PCR assay. TCRdb took this table from immuneACCESS and kept in-frame rearrangements with V and J called. Such tables lack part of the clones; where checked against another copy, unresolved V genes explain under half of the gap, and the rest is unexplained. The sample has fewer than 150,000 clones on record, approximately 90% of them singletons. 2.5% to 3.5% of the sample is held by the ten biggest clonotypes. Sequencing was performed on peripheral blood, taken 28 days after the second AZD1222 dose. Every receptor here comes from an adult who received the AZD1222 COVID-19 vaccine.

The chain is built from TRBV5-3 and TRBJ1-4; tentatively, D is TRBD1 (5 bases). TRBV5-3 is sorted into the ORF group, with uncertain function. This CDR3 has 16 residues. V lost 2 bases and J 3 bases, leaving 14 bases between the germline ends. CDR3 DNA sequence: TGTGCCAGAAGCTTTAGGGGCCTCCTGGCTAATGAAAAACTGTTTTTT. Protein product: CARSFRGLLANEKLFF.

In its sample, this clone was seen once. The V gene is TRBV6-5, the J gene TRBJ1-6, with TRBD1 identical over 7 bases. V lost 11 bases, J lost 7 bases, and 11 bases stayed unmatched. The germline CDR1 and CDR2 sequences are MNHEY and SVGAGI. The CDR3 runs 14 residues. The CDR3 coding sequence is TGTGCCGGGGGCGTCGAGGGGGCGAATTCACCCCTCCACTTT. Its translation: CAGGVEGANSPLHF.

The table lists this clone with a few counts. The CDR3 is CASSKGAGEQYF. The CDR3 DNA is TGTGCCAGCAGCAAGGGGGCGGGGGAGCAGTACTTC. V gene TRBV27 combines with J gene TRBJ2-7; the D gene is possibly TRBD1 (7 bases). V was pared by 6 bases and J by 7 bases, with 13 bases between. This CDR3 is built from 12 residues. Germline CDR1 MNHEY, CDR2 SMNVEV (reference sequence).

The chain links TRBV28 to TRBJ1-5; 10 bases map to TRBD1. In germline, CDR1 is MDHEN, CDR2 SYDVKM. Germline trimming cut 6 bases from V and 3 bases from J; bases unmatched to any gene: 5. CDR3 length: 15 amino acids. DNA of the CDR3: TGTGCCAGCAGCGAAGACAGGGGGCCCAATCAGCCCCAGCATTTT. Protein product: CASSEDRGPNQPQHF. Combining the CDR3 with reference TRBV28 and TRBJ1-5 gives the whole variable domain DVKVTQSSRYLVKRTGEKVFLECVQDMDHENMFWYRQDPGLGLRLIYFSYDVKMKEKGDIPEGYSVSREKKERFSLILESASTNQTSMYLCASSEDRGPNQPQHFGDGTRLSIL.

The chain links TRBV30 to TRBJ1-5; weak D call: TRBD1 (6 bases). Germline loops: CDR1 GTSNPN, CDR2 SVGIG (reference sequence). V gave up 2 bases and J gave up 5 bases, with 13 bases separating them. The CDR3 runs 14 residues. Here the CDR3 reads CAWSRGGGDQPQHF. The CDR3 DNA reads as TGTGCCTGGAGTCGGGGGGGCGGCGATCAGCCCCAGCATTTT.

The gene calls are TRBV27 and TRBJ2-7; the match to TRBD2 covers 11 bases. Germline CDR1 is MNHEY and CDR2 is SMNVEV (reference sequence). The CDR3 loop spans 15 amino acids. Losses at the gene ends were 4 bases for V and 3 bases for J; bases not matched to a gene: 5. The CDR3: CASSSTSGAFYEQYF. The CDR3 DNA reads as TGTGCCAGCAGTTCGACTAGCGGGGCCTTCTACGAGCAGTACTTC.

This clone was observed a single time. This sequence joins TRBV7-9 and TRBJ1-5, with D maybe TRBD1 (5 bases). The ends were cut back, 6 bases at V and 6 bases at J, with 15 bases in the middle. The CDR3 is made up of 14 amino acids. Germline CDR1 reads SEHNR; CDR2 reads FQNEAQ (reference sequence). CDR3 coding DNA: TGTGCCAGCAGTCATCAGGGAAGCGGTCAGCCCCAGCATTTT. Protein sequence: CASSHQGSGQPQHF.

This chain uses TRBV28 with TRBJ2-2; D gene uncertain. V was trimmed by 6 bases and J by 4 bases, leaving 12 bases between them. There are 14 residues in the CDR3. Germline assignment: CDR1 MDHEN and CDR2 SYDVKM. CDR3: CASRVQGFTGELFF. The CDR3 DNA is TGTGCCAGCAGAGTTCAAGGATTCACCGGGGAGCTGTTTTTT.

The V call is TRBV5-6, the J call TRBJ2-7, with TRBD2 matching over 7 bases. From germline, CDR1 is SGHDT and CDR2 YYEEEE. There are 14 residues in the CDR3. The J segment lost 1 base and the V segment lost 7 bases, leaving 8 bases of the junction unmatched. This CDR3 is CASRGRLASYEQYF. As DNA, the CDR3 is TGTGCCAGCCGGGGACGACTAGCATCCTACGAGCAGTACTTC.

The chain carries TRBV30 and TRBJ2-3, with D maybe TRBD2 (5 bases). The ends were cut back, 7 bases at V and 8 bases at J, with 22 bases in the middle. The CDR3 is 14 residues long. Germline V CDR1 and CDR2: GTSNPN, SVGIG (reference sequence). The CDR3 reads CAYNRAATGITQYF. The CDR3 DNA is TGTGCCTACAATCGGGCCGCTACGGGGATTACGCAGTATTTT. The full variable domain, in which reference TRBV30 and TRBJ2-3 provide the parts outside the CDR3, is SQTIHQWPATLVQPVGSPLSLECTVEGTSNPNLYWYRQAAGRGLQLLFYSVGIGQISSEVPQNLSASRPQDRQFILSSKKLLLSDSGFYLCAYNRAATGITQYFGPGTRLTVL.

The CDR3 bases are TGTGCCTGGAGTGTACTTCGGGGTGAAAAACTGTTTTTT. It translates to CAWSVLRGEKLFF. The V and J genes are TRBV30 and TRBJ1-4, with D unresolved. V dropped 0 bases and J dropped 7 bases, with 9 bases sitting between them. The CDR3 length is 13 residues. The germline V gene has CDR1 GTSNPN and CDR2 SVGIG (reference sequence).

The chain carries TRBV18 and TRBJ2-1, with D hard to call. The CDR3 extends over 15 amino acids. The germline gives CDR1 KGHSH, CDR2 LQKENI. V was cut by 0 bases and J by 2 bases, with 8 bases left in between. The CDR3 bases are TGTGCCAGCTCACCACCGTCAACCACCTACAATGAGCAGTTCTTC. Protein: CASSPPSTTYNEQFF.

J is TRBJ1-4 and V is TRBV28, with TRBD1 matching over 8 bases. V lost 6 bases to trimming and J lost 7 bases; unmatched junction nucleotides: 7. Germline CDR1 and CDR2: MDHEN and SYDVKM. The CDR3 runs to 14 residues. CDR3 residues: CASSRGQGGEKLFF. The CDR3, as DNA: TGTGCCAGCAGCCGAGGACAGGGTGGTGAAAAACTGTTTTTT.